This T cell receptor (beta chain) was recorded in a study of regulatory T cells in long-lasting Graves disease. Overall study: Patients newly diagnosed with Graves' had been on antithyroid drugs for under 3 months.

Points from the study as a whole: Less diverse TCR repertoires were seen in persistent Graves' patients than in newly diagnosed ones.

Only a few counts were recorded for this clonotype. The antigen remains unidentified. Time point specified: newly diagnosed GD, antithyroid drugs for less than 3 months. With RNA extracted from PBMCs as input, the TCR library was made. Graves' disease diagnosis used American Thyroid Association guidelines. Trimming removed 4 bases from V and 10 bases from J; junction bases left unmatched: 6. The CDR3 totals 12 residues. Germline CDR1 is MGHDK and CDR2 is SYGVNS. Construction of the TCR beta libraries employed iRepertoire HTBI primers in conjunction with Arm-PCR of CDR3 regions. TCRdb redid the calling of the multiplex PCR reads with MiXCR, one entry per CDR3 protein. The profile covers over 400,000 distinct CDR3 sequences, with 14% appearing a single time and roughly 15% taken by the ten largest. These data also formed part of another study, on T cells in Graves' hyperthyroidism and ophthalmopathy. As reported in that work: A first-round RT-PCR of the TCR CDR3 used the HTBI primer set.

Sequencing used peripheral blood mononuclear cells (PBMCs), obtained at new diagnosis, from a patient treated with antithyroid drugs. This TCR derives from a woman aged 45-59 years with Graves disease. V usage is TRBV25-1 and J usage is TRBJ1-1; 7 nucleotides line up with TRBD1. This CDR3 is CASSGPTGVAFF. The DNA for the CDR3 is TGTGCCAGCAGTGGCCCCACAGGGGTAGCTTTCTTT.